The clone carrying this T cell receptor (beta chain) has only a few counts. The antigen remains undetermined. This entry comes from a study of early T cells in non-severe SARS-CoV-2 infection. On the study more broadly: Unpaired chains resulted from sequencing bulk RNA of unsorted whole blood.

The CDR3 length is 14 residues. In germline, CDR1 is ENHRY, CDR2 SYGVKD. V trimming: 6 bases; J trimming: 2 bases; junction bases outside the gene matches: 6. Molecules of cDNA were individually given unique molecular identifiers that were attached to them. MiXCR was run by TCRdb on the 5' RACE reads, yielding one entry per CDR3 protein. The data contain 55,000 to 65,000 distinct CDR3 sequences, roughly 12% of them singletons. Study-level results: Comparison of clonotypes with VDJdb favored anti-spike CD8 responses while missing private and CD4 specificities.

Material: whole blood, obtained at baseline. V is TRBV10-3 and J is TRBJ1-1; TRBD1 agrees at 7 bases. The TCR was taken from an adult who was a healthcare worker with PCR-confirmed SARS-CoV-2 infection or an uninfected control (not recorded which). CDR3 bases: TGTGCCATCAGGGGGACAGCCCTAAACACTGAAGCTTTCTTT. Protein sequence: CAIRGTALNTEAFF.